This T cell receptor beta chain was captured by sequencing in a study of regulatory T cells in long-lasting Graves disease. Indicated time point: persistent/refractory GD, antithyroid drugs over 5 years with positive TRAb. With RNA extracted from PBMCs as input, the TCR library was made. This clonotype appeared many times. CDR3 regions were amplified by Arm-PCR using iRepertoire HTBI primers to build TCR beta libraries. TCRdb used MiXCR to reprocess the multiplex PCR reads, holding one entry per CDR3 protein. The sample lists some 470,000 distinct CDR3 sequences, roughly 21% occurring once. Specimen: peripheral blood mononuclear cells (PBMCs), collected when the disease was refractory, from a patient treated with antithyroid drugs. The TCR sequence derives from a female donor with Graves disease.

The CDR3 is CSARGPGLAGRRRTDTQYF. The CDR3 DNA is TGCAGTGCTAGGGGGCCCGGACTAGCGGGAAGGCGACGGACAGATACGCAGTATTTT. The V gene is TRBV20-1, the J gene TRBJ2-3; TRBD2 agrees at 12 bases. Trimming took 3 bases from V and 3 from J; bases not matched to a gene: 16. The length of the CDR3 is 19 residues. CDR1 is DFQATT, CDR2 SNEGSKA, per germline (reference sequence).